One sample yielded the 27 T cell receptor beta chains listed below, sequenced in a study of a mutant IDH1 vaccine in newly diagnosed glioma. Data came from immunoSEQ multiplex PCR; TCRdb stores just in-frame clones and leaves some out. The sample carries some 42,000 clones, approximately 83% recorded once. Their antigens remain unidentified. The time point here: week 5, during vaccination. Vaccination comprised doses that each held 300 ug of mutant IDH1 20-mer peptide, plus topical imiquimod. Material: PBMCs, obtained from a glioma patient whose treatment included an IDH1 peptide vaccine. Source of these receptors: a man between 35 and 55 years old with glioma.

Only one count was recorded for this clone. The V call is TRBV7-9, the J call TRBJ2-2; D uncertain. The CDR3 extends over 16 amino acids. V lost 1 base and J 7 bases, leaving 16 bases between the germline ends. The germline gives CDR1 SEHNR, CDR2 FQNEAQ (reference sequence). The CDR3 DNA is TGTGCCAGCAGCTTAGTCGGGCGGTCTCTCAGCGGGGAGCTGTTTTTT. Protein sequence: CASSLVGRSLSGELFF.

A few counts support this clone. This chain connects TRBV7-3 to TRBJ1-1; D call uncertain. This CDR3 is 13 amino acids long. Looked up from germline, CDR1 is SGHTA and CDR2 is FQGTGA. V lost 2 bases and J lost 3, with 7 bases in between. CDR3 protein: CASSLEVYTEAFF. The DNA of the CDR3 is TGTGCCAGCAGCTTAGAAGTTTACACTGAAGCTTTCTTT.

The DNA of the CDR3 is TGTGCCAGCTCACCGGGACAGAACACTGAAGCTTTCTTT. As protein: CASSPGQNTEAFF. V usage is TRBV18 and J usage is TRBJ1-1, with a possible D match to TRBD1 (6 bases). CDR1 KGHSH and CDR2 LQKENI come from the germline V gene. Trimming took off 3 bases at V and 1 base at J, with 6 bases between the two ends. This CDR3 comprises 13 residues.

The CDR3 reads CASSSGGEQFF. In DNA form, the CDR3 reads TGTGCCAGCAGCTCAGGGGGTGAGCAGTTCTTC. V usage is TRBV5-4 and J usage is TRBJ2-1; 7 bases line up with TRBD1. This CDR3 region has 11 residues. From germline, CDR1 is SGHNT and CDR2 YYREEE (reference sequence). The V gene end was trimmed by 3 bases and the J gene end by 9 bases; junction bases not matched to a gene: 0.

This rearrangement joins TRBV5-4 to TRBJ2-5, with 12 bases identical to TRBD2. The trim removed 4 bases at V and 2 bases at J, leaving 3 bases unmatched. The CDR3 runs 15 residues. Germline CDR1 and CDR2: SGHNT and YYREEE (reference sequence). CDR3 residues: CASSPTSGRQETQYF. CDR3 DNA: TGTGCCAGCAGCCCGACTAGCGGGAGACAAGAGACCCAGTACTTC.

J is TRBJ2-6 and V is TRBV13; D gene uncertain. This CDR3 is 20 amino acids long. Looked up from germline, CDR1 is PRHDT and CDR2 is FYEKMQ (reference sequence). The ends were cut back, 2 bases at V and 0 bases at J, with 20 bases in the middle. The CDR3 bases are TGTGCCAGCAGCTTAAGTTATCGAGGAAGCGTCGACTCTGGGGCCAACGTCCTGACTTTC. Translating gives CASSLSYRGSVDSGANVLTF.

The V call is TRBV18, the J call TRBJ2-7, with TRBD2 matching 7 bases. The CDR3 contains 15 residues. CDR1 KGHSH and CDR2 LQKENI come from the germline V gene. The trim removed 5 bases at V and 2 bases at J, leaving 9 bases unmatched. The CDR3 nucleotides read TGTGCCAGCTCAAAGGGGAGGGCCGATACCTACGAGCAGTACTTC. Encoded protein: CASSKGRADTYEQYF.

CDR3 amino acids: CARRRGRWTQYF. As DNA, the CDR3 is TGTGCCAGAAGACGGGGGCGGTGGACCCAGTACTTC. The J gene is TRBJ2-5, the V gene TRBV21-1. TRBV21-1 is shown as a pseudogene. This CDR3 has 12 residues.

This clone was seen only a few times. The chain employs TRBV18 and TRBJ1-1; TRBD1 might be the D (6 bases). The CDR3 has 15 residues. In germline, CDR1 is KGHSH, CDR2 LQKENI. V was cut by 3 bases and J by 1 base, with 12 bases left in between. The CDR3 region is CASSPRGGENTEAFF. The CDR3 region has the DNA TGTGCCAGCTCACCTCGGGGGGGCGAGAACACTGAAGCTTTCTTT.

V gene TRBV25-1 combines with J gene TRBJ2-3; 10 bases agree with TRBD2. V was clipped by 5 bases and J by 2 bases; unmatched bases: 4. Germline loops: CDR1 MGHDK, CDR2 SYGVNS. The CDR3 spans 15 residues. CDR3 amino acids: CASSRSGRVTDTQYF. The CDR3 DNA reads as TGTGCCAGCAGTCGGAGCGGGAGGGTCACAGATACGCAGTATTTT.

This chain connects TRBV6-4 to TRBJ2-1, with D tentatively TRBD1 (6 bases). In germline, CDR1 is MRHNA, CDR2 SNTAGT. V was shortened by 6 bases and J by 7 bases, with 13 bases between the two germline ends. This CDR3 spans 13 amino acids. CDR3 sequence: CASRKQGSNEQFF. The CDR3 bases are TGTGCCAGCAGAAAACAGGGTTCGAATGAGCAGTTCTTC.

This clone showed up just once. The genes are TRBV7-8 and TRBJ2-7, with D perhaps TRBD2 (6 bases). Germline V lookup: CDR1 SGHVS, CDR2 FQNEAQ. The CDR3 has 14 amino acids. V was clipped by 2 bases and J by 4 bases, with 12 bases between them. CDR3 protein: CASSLKRGAYEQYF. CDR3 bases: TGTGCCAGCAGCTTAAAGCGCGGGGCGTACGAGCAGTACTTC.

This clone was detected once. J is TRBJ1-4 and V is TRBV7-8; D is unclear. The CDR3 is 18 amino acids. Germline V gene lookup returns CDR1 SGHVS and CDR2 FQNEAQ. V dropped 1 base and J dropped 0 bases, with 15 bases sitting between them. In DNA form, the CDR3 reads TGTGCCAGCAGCTTAGTGGGCAGAACCTCTGCAACTAATGAAAAACTGTTTTTT. This sequence encodes CASSLVGRTSATNEKLFF.

This clone was observed a few times. The rearrangement joins TRBV4-1 to TRBJ2-7, with D perhaps matching TRBD2 (6 bases). Trimming took 1 base from V and 2 from J, leaving 9 bases between them. In germline, CDR1 is MGHRA, CDR2 YSYEKL. This CDR3 comprises 14 residues. The CDR3 loop is CASSQGLDPYEQYF. The CDR3 DNA follows: TGCGCCAGCAGCCAAGGACTAGATCCCTACGAGCAGTACTTC.

The gene calls are TRBV18 and TRBJ2-1; 10 bases line up with TRBD2. Germline V lookup: CDR1 KGHSH, CDR2 LQKENI. The CDR3 contains 18 residues. V was clipped by 2 bases and J by 2 bases; unmatched bases: 9. The CDR3 here is CASSPMALAGVAYNEQFF. The CDR3 DNA reads as TGTGCCAGCTCACCAATGGCGCTAGCGGGAGTGGCCTACAATGAGCAGTTCTTC.

The chain joins TRBV29-1 to TRBJ2-3, with 7 bases aligning to TRBD2. The length of the CDR3 is 16 residues. Germline lookup yields CDR1 SQVTM and CDR2 ANQGSEA. The V segment lost 6 bases and the J segment 0 bases; nucleotides outside the gene matches: 12. CDR3 DNA: TGCAGCGTCGCCGGGGGGATCGCTGAGAGCACAGATACGCAGTATTTT. This gives the protein CSVAGGIAESTDTQYF.

This clone was counted a single time. The genes are TRBV4-1 and TRBJ2-2, with a possible D match to TRBD2 (7 bases). Germline V gene data show CDR1 as MGHRA and CDR2 as YSYEKL. V was pared by 1 base and J by 7 bases, with 19 bases between. This CDR3 has 17 amino acids. CDR3 nucleotide sequence: TGCGCCAGCAGCCAAGCCCGGGGGAGGGGGGAGATCGGGGAGCTGTTTTTT. The encoded protein is CASSQARGRGEIGELFF.

The V call is TRBV27, the J call TRBJ2-1, with 9 bases fitting TRBD2. Germline lookup yields CDR1 MNHEY and CDR2 SMNVEV (reference sequence). The CDR3 loop spans 16 amino acids. The V and J ends lost 2 bases and 8 bases, in that order; junction bases with no gene match: 10. In DNA form, the CDR3 reads TGTGCCAGCAGTTTAGTCGACCTAGCGGGAATGGATGAGCAGTTCTTC. It codes for CASSLVDLAGMDEQFF.

This chain connects TRBV7-9 to TRBJ2-5; 8 positions agree with TRBD2. Germline CDR1 is SEHNR and CDR2 is FQNEAQ (reference sequence). V lost 5 bases to trimming and J lost 3 bases; unmatched junction nucleotides: 5. The CDR3 totals 14 residues. The CDR3 DNA follows: TGTGCCAGCAGCACCCCCGGGAGGGAAGAGACCCAGTACTTC. It yields the protein CASSTPGREETQYF.

J is TRBJ2-7 and V is TRBV5-5; D uncertain. Trimming pared 4 bases from V and 0 bases from J, leaving 14 bases between. The CDR3 length is 15 residues. Germline CDR1 reads SGHKS; CDR2 reads YYEKEE (reference sequence). CDR3 amino acids: CASSPTGTLSYEQYF. CDR3 DNA sequence: TGTGCCAGCAGCCCCACCGGAACCCTCTCCTACGAGCAGTACTTC.

The V call is TRBV5-1, the J call TRBJ2-3; 11 nucleotides agree with TRBD2. The CDR3 consists of 16 residues. V lost 3 bases and J lost 2; bases outside the gene matches: 5. Germline values: CDR1 SGHRS, CDR2 YFSETQ. The CDR3 DNA reads as TGCGCCAGCAGCTGGGGGACTAGCGGAGCCACAGATACGCAGTATTTT. It translates to CASSWGTSGATDTQYF.

This chain joins TRBV5-4 and TRBJ2-1; 13 positions agree with TRBD2. CDR1 SGHNT and CDR2 YYREEE come from the germline V gene (reference sequence). V lost 4 bases to trimming and J lost 0 bases; unmatched junction nucleotides: 4. The CDR3 sequence is 17 residues long. CDR3 bases: TGTGCCAGCAGCACGGGACTAGCGGGGAGCTCCTACAATGAGCAGTTCTTC. Amino acids: CASSTGLAGSSYNEQFF.

This chain links TRBV12-5 with TRBJ2-3, with D possibly matching TRBD1 (5 bases). This CDR3 contains 14 residues. V lost 5 bases and J 2 bases, leaving 11 bases between the germline ends. The germline gives CDR1 LGHNT, CDR2 FRNRAP. The CDR3 is CASGRDSHTDTQYF. CDR3 sequence (DNA): TGTGCTAGTGGTCGAGACAGTCACACAGATACGCAGTATTTT.

This clone was found once. The V call is TRBV15, the J call TRBJ1-2; D uncertain. CDR1 and CDR2 (germline): LNHNV, YYDKDF (reference sequence). CDR3 length: 13 amino acids. V was cut by 0 bases and J by 8 bases, with 10 bases left in between. CDR3 sequence reads: CATSRDRVQGYTF. The CDR3 nucleotides read TGTGCCACCAGCAGAGACCGGGTACAAGGCTACACCTTC.

This chain links TRBV4-2 with TRBJ2-1; 13 nucleotides match TRBD2. This CDR3 contains 16 residues. Unmatched junction bases numbered 8, after V lost 3 bases and J lost 9 bases. Per the germline V gene, CDR1 is LGHNA and CDR2 is YNFKEQ. CDR3 in amino acids: CASSHAGTSGTSEQFF. The CDR3 coding sequence is TGTGCCAGCAGCCACGCCGGGACTAGCGGGACCAGTGAGCAGTTCTTC.

V is TRBV27 and J is TRBJ2-7; D gene unclear. Germline V gene sequence: CDR1 MNHEY, CDR2 SMNVEV (reference sequence). The CDR3 totals 13 residues. V shed 8 bases and J shed 3 bases, with 14 bases lying between them. In DNA form, the CDR3 reads TGTGCCAGCGGGCGGTTGACGGTCTACGAGCAGTACTTC. Translating it yields CASGRLTVYEQYF.

The chain uses TRBV6-1 and TRBJ2-3; a weak D match, TRBD2 (7 bases). Germline-derived CDR1 and CDR2 are MNHNS and SASEGT. The CDR3 is 13 residues long. Trimming shortened V by 6 bases and J by 4 bases, and 11 bases separated the two germline ends. DNA for the CDR3: TGTGCCAGCAGGGGAGGGGGTCCAGATACGCAGTATTTT. Translating gives CASRGGGPDTQYF.